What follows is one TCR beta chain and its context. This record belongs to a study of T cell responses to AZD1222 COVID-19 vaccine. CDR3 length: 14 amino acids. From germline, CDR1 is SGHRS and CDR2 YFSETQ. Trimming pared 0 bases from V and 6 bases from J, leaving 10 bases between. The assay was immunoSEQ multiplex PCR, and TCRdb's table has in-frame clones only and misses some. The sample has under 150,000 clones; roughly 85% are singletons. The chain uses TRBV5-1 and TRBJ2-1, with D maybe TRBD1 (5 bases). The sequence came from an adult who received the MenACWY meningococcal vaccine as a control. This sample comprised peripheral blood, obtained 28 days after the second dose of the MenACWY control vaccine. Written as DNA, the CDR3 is TGCGCCAGCAGCTTGGAGGGCAGGGCCAATGAGCAGTTCTTC. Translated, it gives CASSLEGRANEQFF.